These 8 T cell receptor beta chains originate from one sample sequenced in a study of post-analysis software for immune sequencing data. Findings of the study overall: Among several TRBV segments more frequent in patients than controls were TRBV5-6, TRBV5-1 and TRBV20-1.

Their antigens remain unidentified. Prepared TCR beta cDNA libraries contained unique molecular identifiers. TCRdb called the PCR reads again in MiXCR, with one record for every CDR3 protein. The sample has a few hundred thousand distinct CDR3 sequences, around 36% seen once. The sequenced sample was blood. The receptors stem from a girl between 2 and 17 years old with multiple sclerosis.

This rearrangement joins TRBV19 to TRBJ2-7; D is uncertain. Germline V CDR1 and CDR2: LNHDA, SQIVND (reference sequence). The CDR3 loop spans 13 amino acids. Between the trimmed V and J ends, which lost 3 bases and 2 bases, there was a span of 8 bases. The CDR3 DNA sequence: TGTGCCAGTAGTATGGGCATAGCCTACGAGCAGTACTTC. Translation gives CASSMGIAYEQYF.

In this sample, this clonotype turned up a few times. Here the CDR3 DNA reads TGTGCCAGCAGCTTAGTTGGGCATCTCTACGAGCAGTACTTC. Encoded protein: CASSLVGHLYEQYF. The genes are TRBV7-9 and TRBJ2-7; no definite D call. Between the trimmed V and J ends, which lost 1 base and 3 bases, there was a span of 10 bases. Germline lookup yields CDR1 SEHNR and CDR2 FQNEAQ (reference sequence). This CDR3 region has 14 residues.

The CDR3 nucleotides read TGCTCTACCGGGGGGGATCCTTACAATGAGCAGTTCTTC. It translates to CSTGGDPYNEQFF. The chain combines TRBV20-1 with TRBJ2-1, with 8 bases matching TRBD2. The CDR3 has 13 residues. CDR1 is DFQATT and CDR2 is SNEGSKA in the germline V gene (reference sequence).

This clonotype was detected only a few times. V gene TRBV20-1 combines with J gene TRBJ2-3; D uncertain. The CDR3 runs 13 residues. Trimming removed 6 bases at V and 0 bases at J, with 10 bases between. The V gene's germline CDR1 is DFQATT and CDR2 SNEGSKA (reference sequence). The DNA for the CDR3 is TGCAGTGCCCCGAGCCATAGCACAGATACGCAGTATTTT. Protein sequence: CSAPSHSTDTQYF.

The chain has TRBV10-3 and TRBJ2-5; 8 nucleotides agree with TRBD1. TRBJ2-7 explains the end of the DNA better; the J call may be wrong. The CDR3 extends over 14 amino acids. Germline loops: CDR1 ENHRY, CDR2 SYGVKD. CDR3: CAISESRTGNEQYF. Written as DNA, the CDR3 is TGTGCCATCAGTGAGTCGAGGACAGGGAACGAGCAGTACTTC.

Turning to this clonotype: Germline and junction disagree at one end, which may indicate a read error. The V call is TRBV5-1, the J call TRBJ1-2, with TRBD1 matching 9 bases. The CDR3 length is 14 residues. Germline CDR1 and CDR2: SGHRS and YFSETQ. In DNA, the CDR3 is TGTGCCAGCAGTCGGGGACAGGGAAACTATGGCTACACCTTC. It is translated as CASSRGQGNYGYTF.

J is TRBJ2-3 and V is TRBV6-1, with a tentative D call TRBD2 (5 bases). The length of the CDR3 is 17 residues. V was clipped by 6 bases and J by 9 bases, with 28 bases between them. Germline CDR1 and CDR2: MNHNS and SASEGT. The CDR3 DNA reads TGTGCCAGCAGATTCACAAGCACCCGGGATGGGTCGGGGACGCAGTATTTT. This gives the protein CASRFTSTRDGSGTQYF.

This chain joins TRBV14 and TRBJ1-1; 9 bases are shared with TRBD1. V was clipped by 0 bases and J by 4 bases; unmatched bases: 15. Germline assignment: CDR1 SGHDN and CDR2 FVKESK. This CDR3 contains 19 residues. For the CDR3, the DNA is TGTGCCAGCAGCCAAGATTCCCGGGACAGGGTAGGCTGGAGCACTGAAGCTTTCTTT. It encodes CASSQDSRDRVGWSTEAFF.